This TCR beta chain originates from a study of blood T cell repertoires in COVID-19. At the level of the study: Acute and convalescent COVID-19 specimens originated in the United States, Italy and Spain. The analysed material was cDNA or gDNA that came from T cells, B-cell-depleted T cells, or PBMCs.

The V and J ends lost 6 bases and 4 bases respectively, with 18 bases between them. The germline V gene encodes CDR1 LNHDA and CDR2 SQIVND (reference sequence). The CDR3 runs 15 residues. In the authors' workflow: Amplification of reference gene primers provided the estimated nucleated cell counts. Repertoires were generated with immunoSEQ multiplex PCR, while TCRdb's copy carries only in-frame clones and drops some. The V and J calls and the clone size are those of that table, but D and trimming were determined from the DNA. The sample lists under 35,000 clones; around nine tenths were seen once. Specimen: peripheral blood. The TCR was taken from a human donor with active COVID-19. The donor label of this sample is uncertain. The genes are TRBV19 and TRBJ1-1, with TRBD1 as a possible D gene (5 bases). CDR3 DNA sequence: TGTGCCAGTAGCCCCATAGTCGGCGGGGGCACTGAAGCTTTCTTT. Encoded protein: CASSPIVGGGTEAFF.